The T cell receptor (beta chain) described here comes from a study of blood T cell repertoires in COVID-19. Study information: Sites in the United States, Italy and Spain provided acute and convalescent COVID-19 samples.

TCRdb's table, derived via immunoSEQ multiplex PCR, lists solely in-frame clones and lacks some. The data contain fewer than 450,000 clones, about 87% of them seen just once; the ten biggest clones take up 10% to 15%. V lost 5 bases, J lost 0 bases, and 7 bases lay in between. The germline V gene encodes CDR1 SGHNT and CDR2 YENEEA. The CDR3 length is 13 residues. Source material: peripheral blood. This TCR was sampled from a woman in her forties or fifties with COVID-19, enrolled during active disease. The gene calls are TRBV11-3 and TRBJ1-1; D is unclear. The CDR3 DNA sequence: TGTGCCAGCAGCCCAACGGTGAACACTGAAGCTTTCTTT. Protein sequence: CASSPTVNTEAFF.